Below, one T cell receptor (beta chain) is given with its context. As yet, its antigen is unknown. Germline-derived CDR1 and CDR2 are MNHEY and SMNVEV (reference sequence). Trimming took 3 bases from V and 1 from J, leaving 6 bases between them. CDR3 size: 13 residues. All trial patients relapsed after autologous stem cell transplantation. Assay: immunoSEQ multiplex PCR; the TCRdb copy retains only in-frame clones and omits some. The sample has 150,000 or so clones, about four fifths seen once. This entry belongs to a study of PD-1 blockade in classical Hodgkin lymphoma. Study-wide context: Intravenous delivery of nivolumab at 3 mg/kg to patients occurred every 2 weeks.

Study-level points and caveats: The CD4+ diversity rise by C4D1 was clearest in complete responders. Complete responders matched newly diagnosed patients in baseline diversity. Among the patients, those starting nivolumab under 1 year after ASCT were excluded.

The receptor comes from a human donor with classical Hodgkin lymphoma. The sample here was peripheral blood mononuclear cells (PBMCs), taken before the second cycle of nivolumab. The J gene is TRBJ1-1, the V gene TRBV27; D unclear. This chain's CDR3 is CASSLRQNTEAFF. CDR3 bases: TGTGCCAGCAGTTTGAGACAGAACACTGAAGCTTTCTTT.